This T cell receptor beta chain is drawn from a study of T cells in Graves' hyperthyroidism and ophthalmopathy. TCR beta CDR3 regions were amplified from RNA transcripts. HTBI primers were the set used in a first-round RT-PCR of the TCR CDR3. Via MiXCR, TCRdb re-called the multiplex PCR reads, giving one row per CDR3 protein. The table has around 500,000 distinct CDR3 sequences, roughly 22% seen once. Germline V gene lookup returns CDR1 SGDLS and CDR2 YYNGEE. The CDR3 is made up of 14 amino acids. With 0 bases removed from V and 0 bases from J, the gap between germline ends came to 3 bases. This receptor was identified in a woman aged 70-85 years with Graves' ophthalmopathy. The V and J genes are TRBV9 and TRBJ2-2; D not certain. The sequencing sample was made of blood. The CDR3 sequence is CASSVVSNTGELFF. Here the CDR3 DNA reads TGTGCCAGCAGCGTAGTGTCGAACACCGGGGAGCTGTTTTTT.